This TCR beta chain was identified in a study of OX40 agonist ivuxolimab in advanced cancers. Study conclusions and caveats: Not determined was the antigen specificity of the expanded peripheral T cells. Clonal expansion was seen in CD4+ and CD8+ blood T cells by week 6 at 0.1 to 3.0 mg/kg.

Generated by immunoSEQ multiplex PCR, the TCRdb table keeps only in-frame clones and is missing some. Of about 76,000 clones listed, roughly 90% were seen once; the top ten hold around 0.95%. CDR3 length: 16 amino acids. Germline CDR1 reads MNHEY; CDR2 reads SMNVEV (reference sequence). V shed 5 bases and J 3 bases; nucleotides not matched to a gene: 6. A note on this clone: Its specificity is unknown.

The sequence was obtained from an adult with an advanced solid tumor such as melanoma, head and neck, liver or kidney cancer. The genes are TRBV27 and TRBJ2-1; 11 bases are shared with TRBD2. This sample comprised CD4+ or CD8+ T cells sorted from blood, obtained in a trial of the OX40 agonist ivuxolimab. CDR3 sequence: CASSPPGTSGYNEQFF. Written as DNA, the CDR3 is TGTGCCAGCAGTCCTCCCGGGACTAGCGGCTACAATGAGCAGTTCTTC.